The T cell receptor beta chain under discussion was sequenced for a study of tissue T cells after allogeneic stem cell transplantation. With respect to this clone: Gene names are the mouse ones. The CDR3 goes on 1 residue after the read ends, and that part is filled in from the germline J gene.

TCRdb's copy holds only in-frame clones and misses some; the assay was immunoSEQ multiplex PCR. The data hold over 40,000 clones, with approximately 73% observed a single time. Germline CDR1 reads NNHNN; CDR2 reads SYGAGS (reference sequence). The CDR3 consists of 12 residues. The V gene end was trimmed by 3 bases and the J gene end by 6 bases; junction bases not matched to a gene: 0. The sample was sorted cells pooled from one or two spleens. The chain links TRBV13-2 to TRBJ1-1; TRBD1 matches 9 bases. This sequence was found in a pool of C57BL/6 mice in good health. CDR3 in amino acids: CASGGQGAEVFF. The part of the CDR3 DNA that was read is TGTGCCAGCGGTGGACAGGGGGCAGAAGTCTTC.